A few counts support the clone carrying this T cell receptor (beta chain). The sample belongs to a study of PD-1 blockade in classical Hodgkin lymphoma. With no exception, relapse followed autologous stem cell transplantation in all patients, and brentuximab vedotin exposure varied. Germline CDR1 reads LNHDA; CDR2 reads SQIVND (reference sequence). The junction had 10 bases not matched to a gene; V was cut back by 6 bases and J by 8 bases. The CDR3 extends over 14 amino acids. Measured with immunoSEQ multiplex PCR; TCRdb has only the in-frame clones, and not every one. The repertoire holds 46,000 or so clones, over 60% seen once, with about 20% in the top ten.

The chain has TRBV19 and TRBJ2-3, with 8 bases lining up with TRBD2. The sample here was peripheral blood mononuclear cells (PBMCs), taken before the second cycle of nivolumab. This sequence was found in a human donor with classical Hodgkin lymphoma. The CDR3 sequence: CASSSAGEGGTQYF. As DNA, the CDR3 is TGTGCCAGTAGCTCAGCGGGGGAGGGTGGTACGCAGTATTTT.